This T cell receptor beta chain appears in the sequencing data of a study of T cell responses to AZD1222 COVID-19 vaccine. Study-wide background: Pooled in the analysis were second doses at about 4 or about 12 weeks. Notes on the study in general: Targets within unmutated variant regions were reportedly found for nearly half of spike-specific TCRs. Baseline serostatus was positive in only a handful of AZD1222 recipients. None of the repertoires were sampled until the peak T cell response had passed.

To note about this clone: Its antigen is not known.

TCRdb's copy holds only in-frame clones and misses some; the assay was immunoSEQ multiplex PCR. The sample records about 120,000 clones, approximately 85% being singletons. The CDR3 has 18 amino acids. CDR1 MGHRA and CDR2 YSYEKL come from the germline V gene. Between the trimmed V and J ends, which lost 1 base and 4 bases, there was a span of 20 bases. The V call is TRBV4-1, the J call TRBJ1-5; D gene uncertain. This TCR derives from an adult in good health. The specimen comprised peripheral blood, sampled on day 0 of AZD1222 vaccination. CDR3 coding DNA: TGCGCCAGCAGCCAAGTCGGTTGGGGAATCGGCAGAAATCAGCCCCAGCATTTT. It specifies CASSQVGWGIGRNQPQHF.